Shown below are 29 T cell receptor beta chains from a single sample sequenced in a study of regulatory T cells in long-lasting Graves disease. HTBI primers from iRepertoire and Arm-PCR of CDR3 regions yielded the TCR beta libraries. Each CDR3 protein is one row after TCRdb ran MiXCR on the multiplex PCR reads. Found here are around 480,000 distinct CDR3 sequences, roughly 17% of them singletons; the top ten hold 12%. Time point: newly diagnosed GD, antithyroid drugs for less than 3 months. Researchers made the TCR library from RNA that was extracted from PBMCs. This same sample was also part of a study on T cells in Graves' hyperthyroidism and ophthalmopathy.

The source material was peripheral blood mononuclear cells (PBMCs), sampled at new diagnosis, from a patient treated with antithyroid drugs. The receptors originated from a middle-aged man with Graves disease.

This clonotype was observed a handful of times. V gene TRBV27 combines with J gene TRBJ2-1, with TRBD2 matching 9 bases. Germline CDR1 MNHEY, CDR2 SMNVEV (reference sequence). CDR3 size: 19 residues. V lost 5 bases to trimming and J lost 9 bases; unmatched junction nucleotides: 23. For the CDR3, the DNA is TGTGCCAGCAGTGGGGGGAAAGGATCAGCGGGAGGTCCTAGGAGTGAGCAGTTCTTC. As protein: CASSGGKGSAGGPRSEQFF.

The chain couples TRBV6-2 or TRBV6-3 to TRBJ1-6, with TRBD1 identical over 10 bases. This CDR3 contains 17 residues. Germline CDR1 reads MNHEY; CDR2 reads SVGEGT. J gave up 9 bases and V 6 bases, and 14 bases lay outside the gene matches. Written as DNA, the CDR3 is TGTGCCAGCAGAACCGGGACAGGGGCCCGCCATTTTTCACCCCTCCACTTT. As protein: CASRTGTGARHFSPLHF.

This clonotype was detected ten times or more. This chain uses TRBV6-1 with TRBJ2-1; D possibly corresponds to TRBD1 (7 bases). Germline loops: CDR1 MNHNS, CDR2 SASEGT. V was shortened by 6 bases and J by 1 base, with 19 bases between the two germline ends. The CDR3 consists of 17 residues. The CDR3 nucleotides read TGTGCCAGCAGGCCTACTCTCGCAGGGGGGTCCTACAATGAGCAGTTCTTC. Protein: CASRPTLAGGSYNEQFF.

This clonotype was counted many times. The rearrangement joins TRBV5-1 to TRBJ2-2; 9 positions agree with TRBD1. This CDR3 is built from 15 residues. Looked up from germline, CDR1 is SGHRS and CDR2 is YFSETQ. With V trimmed by 4 bases and J by 5 bases, 6 bases remained unmatched. In nucleotides, the CDR3 is TGCGCCAGCAGCGGGACAGGGTATGGTACCGGGGAGCTGTTTTTT. The encoded protein is CASSGTGYGTGELFF.

This clonotype was recorded many times. The chain joins TRBV12-3 or TRBV12-4 to TRBJ2-3; no definite D call. V was cut by 3 bases and J by 1 base, with 14 bases left in between. This CDR3 region has 16 residues. The DNA for the CDR3 is TGTGCCAGCAGTTTCAGACGGATTTCTGGCACAGATACGCAGTATTTT. Residues: CASSFRRISGTDTQYF.

This clonotype was seen repeatedly, ten times or more. The rearrangement links TRBV13 to TRBJ2-3; D possibly corresponds to TRBD1 (5 bases). Germline V gene lookup returns CDR1 PRHDT and CDR2 FYEKMQ (reference sequence). Trimming pared 2 bases from V and 0 bases from J, leaving 6 bases between. CDR3 length: 14 amino acids. The CDR3 region has the DNA TGTGCCAGCAGCTTATACAGGAGCACAGATACGCAGTATTTT. It specifies CASSLYRSTDTQYF.

The CDR3 nucleotides are TGTGCCAGCAGCTCGGGACTAGCGGGGAGATTGGAGACCCAGTACTTC. This translates into CASSSGLAGRLETQYF. The J gene is TRBJ2-3, the V gene TRBV7-3, with 13 bases fitting TRBD2. The J call is in doubt because the DNA end fits TRBJ2-5 better. Germline loops: CDR1 SGHTA, CDR2 FQGTGA. The CDR3 has 16 residues.

This clonotype was detected many times. The V gene is TRBV2, the J gene TRBJ1-4; perhaps TRBD1 as D (6 bases). Trimming took off 10 bases at V and 8 bases at J, with 26 bases between the two ends. CDR1 is SNHLY, CDR2 FYNNEI, per germline. The CDR3 has 16 amino acids. The CDR3 region is CATSIAGDTTSEKLFF. CDR3 bases: TGTGCCACCTCGATTGCCGGGGACACCACATCGGAAAAACTGTTTTTT.

This clonotype has a count of ten or more. V is TRBV7-8 and J is TRBJ2-7; D tentatively reads TRBD1 or TRBD2 (5 bases each). V shed 7 bases and J shed 4 bases, with 14 bases lying between them. In germline, CDR1 is SGHVS, CDR2 FQNEAQ. The CDR3 extends over 13 amino acids. CDR3 bases: TGTGCCAGCACCGAATCGGGGCGGTACGAGCAGTACTTC. It specifies CASTESGRYEQYF.

This clonotype was counted ten times or more. The chain joins TRBV28 to TRBJ1-1; D call uncertain. The ends were cut back, 6 bases at V and 2 bases at J, with 10 bases in the middle. Germline-derived CDR1 and CDR2 are MDHEN and SYDVKM. The CDR3 is 13 residues long. The CDR3 sequence is CASSPNPNTEAFF. DNA for the CDR3: TGTGCCAGCAGCCCTAACCCAAACACTGAAGCTTTCTTT. The full variable domain, with the rest looked up from reference TRBV28 and TRBJ1-1, is DVKVTQSSRYLVKRTGEKVFLECVQDMDHENMFWYRQDPGLGLRLIYFSYDVKMKEKGDIPEGYSVSREKKERFSLILESASTNQTSMYLCASSPNPNTEAFFGQGTRLTVV.

This clonotype came up many times. This chain links TRBV11-2 with TRBJ2-2, with a tentative D call TRBD2 (6 bases). Looked up from germline, CDR1 is SGHAT and CDR2 is FQNNGV. CDR3 size: 14 residues. Trimming cost V 5 bases and J 2 bases, with 9 bases left between them. CDR3 sequence: CASSPGVNTGELFF. Written as DNA, the CDR3 is TGTGCCAGCAGCCCGGGAGTTAACACCGGGGAGCTGTTTTTT. Full variable domain (missing parts from reference TRBV11-2 and TRBJ2-2): EAGVAQSPRYKIIEKRQSVAFWCNPISGHATLYWYQQILGQGPKLLIQFQNNGVVDDSQLPKDRFSAERLKGVDSTLKIQPAKLEDSAVYLCASSPGVNTGELFFGEGSRLTVL.

This clonotype appeared many times. The J gene is TRBJ2-1, the V gene TRBV5-8, with D possibly TRBD1 on 6 matching bases. There are 15 residues in the CDR3. Germline CDR1 and CDR2: SGHTS and YDEGEE. Trimming removed 2 bases at V and 2 bases at J, with 11 bases between. The DNA for the CDR3 is TGTGCCAGCAGCTTTTTAGGGGGAACCTACAATGAGCAGTTCTTC. Translated: CASSFLGGTYNEQFF.

This chain joins TRBV12-3 or TRBV12-4 and TRBJ1-1; D may be TRBD1 (6 bases). The germline V and J ends were trimmed by 6 bases and 1 base, with 12 bases remaining between them. CDR3 length equals 14 residues. CDR3 DNA: TGTGCCAGCAGCTATCGGACAGAGAACACTGAAGCTTTCTTT. This encodes CASSYRTENTEAFF.

This clonotype has at least ten counts. The V gene is TRBV12-3 or TRBV12-4, the J gene TRBJ2-1, with D perhaps matching TRBD1 (11 bases). The CDR3 is made up of 17 amino acids. V shed 6 bases and J shed 9 bases, with 27 bases lying between them. As DNA, the CDR3 is TGTGCCAGCAGAGGGACAGGGGGGTCTAGCGGGAGAAGTGAGCAGTTCTTC. It translates to CASRGTGGSSGRSEQFF.

This clonotype was seen more than once but under ten times. The chain couples TRBV5-1 to TRBJ2-3; TRBD1 matches 9 bases. Germline-derived CDR1 and CDR2 are SGHRS and YFSETQ. The J segment lost 1 base and the V segment lost 1 base, leaving 13 bases of the junction unmatched. The CDR3 is 19 residues long. The CDR3, as DNA: TGCGCCAGCAGCTTGTACCCGGGACAGGGTATTCTGGGCACAGATACGCAGTATTTT. The encoded protein is CASSLYPGQGILGTDTQYF.

This clonotype was seen ten or more times. The chain combines TRBV29-1 with TRBJ2-7; possible D gene TRBD2, 6 bases. The CDR3 runs to 11 residues. CDR1 is SQVTM and CDR2 is ANQGSEA in the germline V gene. Trimming took 7 bases from V and 3 from J, leaving 10 bases between them. The CDR3 DNA is TGCAGCGCACGGGACTTCTACGAGCAGTACTTC. Encoded protein: CSARDFYEQYF.

The chain couples TRBV19 to TRBJ1-2; no clear D gene. CDR3 length: 13 residues. The V and J ends lost 5 bases and 7 bases respectively, with 14 bases between them. Germline-derived CDR1 and CDR2 are LNHDA and SQIVND (reference sequence). The CDR3 is CASSALWAGGYTF. The CDR3 DNA reads as TGTGCCAGTAGTGCCCTCTGGGCCGGTGGCTACACCTTC.

As regards this clonotype: A read error likely explains this, since a far larger clone differs by one base. CDR3 amino acids: CASSLGETGPYEQFF. CDR3 coding DNA: TGTGCCAGCAGCTTAGGGGAGACAGGGCCGTACGAGCAGTTCTTC. The rearrangement uses TRBV11-2 and TRBJ2-1, with 7 positions matching TRBD1. The V and J ends lost 1 base and 10 bases, in that order; junction bases with no gene match: 10. Germline-derived CDR1 and CDR2 are SGHAT and FQNNGV. CDR3 length: 15 amino acids.

This clonotype was recorded many times. This chain joins TRBV12-3 or TRBV12-4 and TRBJ2-4; 9 bases map to TRBD2. CDR3 length: 15 amino acids. The V and J ends lost 7 bases and 0 bases, in that order; junction bases with no gene match: 4. CDR3 amino acids: CASMRGGAAKNIQYF. CDR3 bases: TGTGCCAGCATGCGGGGGGGCGCAGCCAAAAACATTCAGTACTTC.

This clonotype showed up just a few times. The chain carries TRBV6-2 or TRBV6-3 and TRBJ1-3, with TRBD1 as a possible D gene (5 bases). V lost 6 bases and J lost 2, with 8 bases in between. Germline values: CDR1 MNHEY, CDR2 SVGEGT. The CDR3 consists of 13 residues. The CDR3 bases are TGTGCCAGCAGGGGGACTCCTGGAAACACCATATATTTT. It is translated as CASRGTPGNTIYF.

This CDR3 is CASSVDSSGANVLTF. The CDR3 bases are TGTGCCAGCAGTGTGGACAGCTCTGGGGCCAACGTCCTGACTTTC. V and J are TRBV28 and TRBJ2-6; D may be TRBD1 (6 bases). CDR3 length: 15 residues. Germline V gene sequence: CDR1 MDHEN, CDR2 SYDVKM. Trimming shortened V by 5 bases and J by 0 bases, and 8 bases separated the two germline ends.

This clonotype occurred many times. V and J are TRBV5-1 and TRBJ2-2, with 7 bases that match TRBD1. The ends lost 0 bases at V and 5 bases at J; junction bases unmatched: 7. The germline V gene encodes CDR1 SGHRS and CDR2 YFSETQ. The CDR3 is 16 residues long. The CDR3 here is CASSLEGTVKTGELFF. CDR3 bases: TGCGCCAGCAGCTTGGAGGGGACAGTAAAAACCGGGGAGCTGTTTTTT.

This clonotype was observed many times. V gene TRBV11-2 combines with J gene TRBJ2-7, with D unresolved. Trimming removed 5 bases at V and 7 bases at J, with 15 bases between. CDR1 and CDR2 from the germline V gene are SGHAT and FQNNGV. The CDR3 is made up of 13 amino acids. For the CDR3, the DNA is TGTGCCAGCAGCCCCGGGCCTCGTAGGGAGCAGTACTTC. This gives the protein CASSPGPRREQYF.

The chain employs TRBV28 and TRBJ2-7, with D perhaps matching TRBD1 or TRBD2 (6 bases each). V was cut by 2 bases and J by 7 bases, with 21 bases left in between. This CDR3 contains 16 residues. Germline V gene lookup returns CDR1 MDHEN and CDR2 SYDVKM. The CDR3 bases are TGTGCCAGCAGTTTAGGTTGGGGGGCCCCCGGTCGGGAGCAGTACTTC. This translates into CASSLGWGAPGREQYF.

This clonotype was found many times. The chain links TRBV5-1 to TRBJ2-7; a possible D gene is TRBD2 (6 bases). Germline CDR1 is SGHRS and CDR2 is YFSETQ. This CDR3 region has 13 residues. The V and J ends lost 4 bases and 5 bases respectively, with 13 bases between them. The CDR3 loop is CASSPVGTDEQYF. In DNA form, the CDR3 reads TGCGCCAGCAGCCCGGTGGGGACTGACGAGCAGTACTTC.

This clonotype showed up many times. This rearrangement joins TRBV7-3 to TRBJ1-1; D might be TRBD1 (6 bases). Germline assignment: CDR1 SGHTA and CDR2 FQGTGA. Trimming shortened V by 2 bases and J by 4 bases, and 11 bases separated the two germline ends. The CDR3 sequence is 14 residues long. The chain's CDR3 is CASSLGGGLTEAFF. CDR3 sequence (DNA): TGTGCCAGCAGCTTAGGTGGGGGGCTCACTGAAGCTTTCTTT.

This clonotype came up a few times. V is TRBV5-1 and J is TRBJ2-1; D is uncertain. The germline CDR1 and CDR2 sequences are SGHRS and YFSETQ. This CDR3 spans 15 amino acids. The V end was cut by 4 bases, the J end by 5 bases, with 16 bases between. The CDR3 sequence is CASSQVRVSNNEQFF. The CDR3 nucleotides are TGCGCCAGCAGCCAAGTCCGGGTCTCGAACAATGAGCAGTTCTTC. Based on the CDR3 plus reference TRBV5-1 and TRBJ2-1, the full variable domain is KAGVTQTPRYLIKTRGQQVTLSCSPISGHRSVSWYQQTPGQGLQFLFEYFSETQRNKGNFPGRFSGRQFSNSRSEMNVSTLELGDSALYLCASSQVRVSNNEQFFGPGTRLTVL.

Turning to this clonotype: One base separates it from a far larger clone, so it is likely a read error. The chain joins TRBV24-1 to TRBJ2-1; D could derive from TRBD1 or TRBD2 (5 bases each). Germline V lookup: CDR1 KGHDR, CDR2 SFDVKD. The V end was cut by 3 bases, the J end by 10 bases, with 12 bases between. The CDR3 is 13 amino acids. The CDR3 coding sequence is TGTGCCACCAGTGATCGTGGGACCTACGAGCAGTTCTTC. Protein sequence: CATSDRGTYEQFF.

This clonotype was observed a handful of times. V is TRBV5-1 and J is TRBJ2-5; 7 bases line up with TRBD1. After removal of 4 bases from V and 5 bases from J, the junction contained 5 bases not matched to a gene. The CDR3 loop spans 13 amino acids. Germline CDR1 and CDR2: SGHRS and YFSETQ. The CDR3 loop reads CASSLGQSETQYF. The CDR3 DNA reads as TGCGCCAGCAGCCTGGGACAGTCGGAGACCCAGTACTTC. Filled out from reference TRBV5-1 and TRBJ2-5, the complete variable domain reads KAGVTQTPRYLIKTRGQQVTLSCSPISGHRSVSWYQQTPGQGLQFLFEYFSETQRNKGNFPGRFSGRQFSNSRSEMNVSTLELGDSALYLCASSLGQSETQYFGPGTRLLVL.